The 6 T cell receptor beta chains below all came from one sample that was sequenced in a study of cytomegalovirus exposure and HLA in healthy donors. PCR employed 60 Vbeta and 13 Jbeta primers. Generated by immunoSEQ multiplex PCR, the TCRdb table keeps only in-frame clones and is missing some. In the table there are about 130,000 clones, around 70% of which are singletons. Sequencing was done on a sample of PBMCs. The origin of the receptors is an older woman in good health and CMV-seropositive.

The V gene is TRBV19, the J gene TRBJ2-7, with 11 bases aligning to TRBD2. Germline CDR1 and CDR2: LNHDA and SQIVND (reference sequence). The CDR3 contains 16 residues. The V gene end was trimmed by 5 bases and the J gene end by 0 bases; junction bases not matched to a gene: 6. The CDR3 is CASSSKGTSGSYEQYF. In nucleotides, the CDR3 is TGTGCCAGTAGTTCAAAGGGGACTAGCGGCTCCTACGAGCAGTACTTC.

This clone was detected once. The gene calls are TRBV5-1 and TRBJ2-3; TRBD1 aligns across 7 bases. The junction had 7 bases not matched to a gene; V was cut back by 7 bases and J by 2 bases. Germline-derived CDR1 and CDR2 are SGHRS and YFSETQ. The CDR3 totals 14 residues. The CDR3, as DNA: TGCGCCAGCGCCGGGACAGCCCCCACAGATACGCAGTATTTT. Protein product: CASAGTAPTDTQYF. Drawing the rest from reference TRBV5-1 and TRBJ2-3, the complete variable domain is KAGVTQTPRYLIKTRGQQVTLSCSPISGHRSVSWYQQTPGQGLQFLFEYFSETQRNKGNFPGRFSGRQFSNSRSEMNVSTLELGDSALYLCASAGTAPTDTQYFGPGTRLTVL.

The chain employs TRBV4-1 and TRBJ1-3, with D perhaps matching TRBD1 (5 bases). CDR1 is MGHRA and CDR2 is YSYEKL in the germline V gene. This CDR3 region has 16 residues. The germline V and J ends were trimmed by 2 bases and 1 base, with 12 bases remaining between them. The CDR3: CASSQSPGTSGNTIYF. The DNA for the CDR3 is TGCGCCAGCAGCCAAAGCCCCGGGACTTCTGGAAACACCATATATTTT.

On this clone: Mismatch with germline at one junction end may stem from a read error. The rearrangement joins TRBV28 to TRBJ1-2; the D is unclear. The CDR3 length is 10 residues. Per the germline V gene, CDR1 is MDHEN and CDR2 is SYDVKM. CDR3: CASSHTRVFF. DNA of the CDR3: TGTGCCAGCAGTCACACCCGGGTCTTCTTC.

This rearrangement joins TRBV5-1 to TRBJ1-1; D unclear. V was pared by 0 bases and J by 1 base, with 7 bases between. Looked up from germline, CDR1 is SGHRS and CDR2 is YFSETQ. The CDR3 sequence is 14 residues long. The CDR3 DNA reads as TGCGCCAGCAGCTTGGAGAGGCCGAACACTGAAGCTTTCTTT. This codes for CASSLERPNTEAFF. Full variable domain (outside the CDR3, taken from reference TRBV5-1 and TRBJ1-1): KAGVTQTPRYLIKTRGQQVTLSCSPISGHRSVSWYQQTPGQGLQFLFEYFSETQRNKGNFPGRFSGRQFSNSRSEMNVSTLELGDSALYLCASSLERPNTEAFFGQGTRLTVV.

This chain connects TRBV6-1 to TRBJ2-7; TRBD1 aligns across 10 bases. CDR3 length equals 16 residues. Germline CDR1 and CDR2: MNHNS and SASEGT. The junction had 4 bases not matched to a gene; V was cut back by 2 bases and J by 0 bases. This chain's CDR3 is CASSEWGQGTSYEQYF. The CDR3 nucleotides are TGTGCCAGCAGTGAATGGGGACAGGGGACCTCCTACGAGCAGTACTTC.